The T cell receptor (beta chain) under discussion was sequenced for a study of OX40 agonist ivuxolimab in advanced cancers. Study overall: The study gave patients intravenous ivuxolimab at 0.01 to 10 mg/kg every 2 weeks.

Assay used: immunoSEQ multiplex PCR; TCRdb lists only in-frame clones, some missing. The table lists about 100,000 clones, under 95% of them singletons, with roughly 0.75% in the top ten. Germline loops: CDR1 SGHKS, CDR2 YYEKEE (reference sequence). This CDR3 comprises 13 residues. V was cut by 6 bases and J by 2 bases, with 12 bases left in between. The receptor comes from an adult with an advanced solid tumor such as melanoma, head and neck, liver or kidney cancer. The sample was CD4+ or CD8+ T cells sorted from blood, taken in a trial of the OX40 agonist ivuxolimab. The V and J genes are TRBV5-5 and TRBJ2-7; D possibly matches TRBD1 or TRBD2 (5 bases each). As DNA, the CDR3 is TGTGCCAGCAAGGGGACGACGCCCTACGAGCAGTACTTC. This translates into CASKGTTPYEQYF.